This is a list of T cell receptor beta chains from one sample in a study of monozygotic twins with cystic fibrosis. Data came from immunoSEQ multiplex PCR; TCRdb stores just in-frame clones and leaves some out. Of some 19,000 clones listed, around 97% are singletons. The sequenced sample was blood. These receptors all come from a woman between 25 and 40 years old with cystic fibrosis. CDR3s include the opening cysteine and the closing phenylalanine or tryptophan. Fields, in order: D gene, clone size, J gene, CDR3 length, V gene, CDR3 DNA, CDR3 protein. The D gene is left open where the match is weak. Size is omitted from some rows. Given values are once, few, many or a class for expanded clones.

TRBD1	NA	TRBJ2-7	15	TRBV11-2	TGTGCCAGCACCCTACGGACAGGGGGTTCCTACGAGCAGTACTTC	CASTLRTGGSYEQYF
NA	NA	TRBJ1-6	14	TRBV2	TGTGCCACCCGCGGGACAAACTATAATTCACCCCTCCACTTT	CATRGTNYNSPLHF
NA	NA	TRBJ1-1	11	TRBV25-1	TGTGCCAGCAGTGAGAACACTGAAGCTTTCTTT	CASSENTEAFF
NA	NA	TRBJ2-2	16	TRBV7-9	TGTGCCAGCCTCCCCTACTCTCGGCTGTACACCGGGGAGCTGTTTTTT	CASLPYSRLYTGELFF
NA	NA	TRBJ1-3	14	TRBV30	TGTGCCTGGAGTAACGGGGGCAGAGGAAACACCATATATTTT	CAWSNGGRGNTIYF
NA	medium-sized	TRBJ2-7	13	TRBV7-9	TGTGCCAGCAGCTCCGTCCAGCTCTACGAGCAGTACTTC	CASSSVQLYEQYF
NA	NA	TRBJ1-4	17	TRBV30	TGTGCCTGGAGTGTAGATCCCTGGCGGGGAGCTAATGAAAAACTGTTTTTT	CAWSVDPWRGANEKLFF
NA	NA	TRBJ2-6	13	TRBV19	TGTGCCAGTAGCCCCAATGGGGCCAACGTCCTGACTTTC	CASSPNGANVLTF
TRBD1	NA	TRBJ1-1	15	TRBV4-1	TGCGCCAGCAGCGAGGGGGCAGGGGGGAACACTGAAGCTTTCTTT	CASSEGAGGNTEAFF
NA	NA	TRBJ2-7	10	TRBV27	TGTGCCAGCGGGGTCAACGAGCAGTACTTC	CASGVNEQYF
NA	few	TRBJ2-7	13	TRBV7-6	TGTGCCAGCAGCACCCGGACGGACTACGAGCAGTACTTC	CASSTRTDYEQYF
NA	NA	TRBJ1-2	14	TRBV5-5	TGTGCCAGCAGCGCGGACACAGGGTATGGGGGCTACACCTTC	CASSADTGYGGYTF
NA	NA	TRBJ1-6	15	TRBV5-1	TGCGCCAGCAGCTTGGCAGGGGCGAAGAATTCACCCCTCCACTTT	CASSLAGAKNSPLHF
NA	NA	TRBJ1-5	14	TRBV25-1	TGTGCCAGCAGTGAAAGACAGGCCGGTCAGCCCCAGCATTTT	CASSERQAGQPQHF
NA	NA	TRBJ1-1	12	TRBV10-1	TGCGCCAGCAGTGGAGGGAATGAGAAAGCTTTCTTT	CASSGGNEKAFF
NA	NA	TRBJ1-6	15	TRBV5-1	TGCGCCAGCAGCTTGGCCTCGGGGAATAACTCACCCCTCCACTTT	CASSLASGNNSPLHF
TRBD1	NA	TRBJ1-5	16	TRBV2	TGTGCCAGCAGTGAGGCGACAGGGGTCCGCAATCAGCCCCAGCATTTT	CASSEATGVRNQPQHF
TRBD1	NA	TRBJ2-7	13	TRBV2	TGTGCCAGCAGTGGGACAGGGGGGTACGAGCAGTACTTC	CASSGTGGYEQYF
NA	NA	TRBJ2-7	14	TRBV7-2	TGTGCCAGCAGCTCCGACGGGGGGCGCAACGAGCAGTACTTC	CASSSDGGRNEQYF
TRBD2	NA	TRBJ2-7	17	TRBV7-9	TGTGCCAGCAGCTCTACTAATGGACTAGCGGGGGAATACGAGCAGTACTTC	CASSSTNGLAGEYEQYF
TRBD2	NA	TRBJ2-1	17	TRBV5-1	TGCGCCAGCAGCTTGGCAACTAGCGGGGGGGCCTACAATGAGCAGTTCTTC	CASSLATSGGAYNEQFF
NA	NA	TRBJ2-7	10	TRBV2	TGTGCCAGCAGTGAAGCCCAGCAGTACTTC	CASSEAQQYF
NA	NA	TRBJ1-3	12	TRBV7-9	TGTGCCAGCCGGAGGGGGTCGGACACCATATATTTT	CASRRGSDTIYF
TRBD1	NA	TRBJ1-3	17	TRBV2	TGTGCCAGCAGAGGTAGAGGTGACAGGGGTTATGGAAACACCATATATTTT	CASRGRGDRGYGNTIYF
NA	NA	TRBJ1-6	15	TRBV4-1	TGCGCCAGCAGCCAAGAGATGACGGTAAATTCACCCCTCCACTTT	CASSQEMTVNSPLHF
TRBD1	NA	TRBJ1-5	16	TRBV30	TGTGCCTGGTCTTCGGGACAGGGGGTAAGAAATCAGCCCCAGCATTTT	CAWSSGQGVRNQPQHF
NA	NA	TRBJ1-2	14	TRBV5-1	TGCGCCAGCAGCTTGGCCGGGGAGGGGGATGGCTACACCTTC	CASSLAGEGDGYTF
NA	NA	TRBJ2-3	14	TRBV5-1	TGCGCCAGCAGCCCAGGGGACATCAGCGGTACGCAGTATTTT	CASSPGDISGTQYF
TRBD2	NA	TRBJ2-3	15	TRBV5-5	TGTGCCAGCAGCTTATGGCGGGGGGGCACAGATACGCAGTATTTT	CASSLWRGGTDTQYF
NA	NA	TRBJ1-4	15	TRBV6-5	TGTGCCAGCAGTTCGGGTTATCTGCGGGGGGAAAAACTGTTTTTT	CASSSGYLRGEKLFF
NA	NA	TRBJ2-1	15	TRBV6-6	TGTGCCAGCAGTAAAGGGGAGGGGGCATACAATGAGCAGTTCTTC	CASSKGEGAYNEQFF
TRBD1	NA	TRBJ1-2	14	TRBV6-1	TGTGCCAGCAGTGATAGGGGGCGCGGCTATGGCTACACCTTC	CASSDRGRGYGYTF
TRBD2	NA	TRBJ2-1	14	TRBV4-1	TGCGCCAGCAGCCAAGCGGGGGGGTACAATGAGCAGTTCTTC	CASSQAGGYNEQFF
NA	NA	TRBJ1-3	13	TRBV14	TGTGCCAGCAGGGGTTGGAAGGGAGACACCATATATTTT	CASRGWKGDTIYF
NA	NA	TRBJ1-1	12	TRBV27	TGTGCCTCACGTCGGGGGCGTTTGGAAGCTTTCTTT	CASRRGRLEAFF
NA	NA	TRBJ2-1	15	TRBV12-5	TGTGCTAGTGGTTTGGTAGGGTTTACGGTCAATGAGCAGTTCTTC	CASGLVGFTVNEQFF
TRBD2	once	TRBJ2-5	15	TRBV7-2	TGTGCCAGCAGCTCTACTAGCGGGCCGGCGGGGACCCAGTACTTC	CASSSTSGPAGTQYF
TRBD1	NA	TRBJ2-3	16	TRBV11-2	TGTGCCAGCAGCACCGGGACAGGCCCGACCACAGATACGCAGTATTTT	CASSTGTGPTTDTQYF
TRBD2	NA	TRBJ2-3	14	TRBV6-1	TGTGCCAGCAGTGGCGGGGGTTTAGTAGATACGCAGTATTTT	CASSGGGLVDTQYF
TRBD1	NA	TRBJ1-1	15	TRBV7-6	TGTGCCAGCAGCCTCCGACGGGACAGTGACGGTGAAGCTTTCTTT	CASSLRRDSDGEAFF
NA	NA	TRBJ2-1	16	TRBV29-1	TGCAGCGTTGAAGGGCCTTCCGGGGGGCCGGGAGATGAGCAGTTCTTC	CSVEGPSGGPGDEQFF
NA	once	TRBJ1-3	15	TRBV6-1	TGTGCCAGCATTTTAGCCTTAAGCTCTGGAAACACCATATATTTT	CASILALSSGNTIYF
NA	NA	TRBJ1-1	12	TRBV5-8	TGTGCCAGCAGCGTAACCGGGACGCTAGCTTTCTTT	CASSVTGTLAFF
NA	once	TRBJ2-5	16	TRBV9	TGTGCCAGCAGCGTAGGAGCGCTTTGGGGTCAAGAGACCCAGTACTTC	CASSVGALWGQETQYF
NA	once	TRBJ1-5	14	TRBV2	TGTGCCAGCAGTGAAGAAGGTGGGAATCAGCCCCAGCATTTT	CASSEEGGNQPQHF
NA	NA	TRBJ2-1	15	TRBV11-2	TGTGCCAGCAGCTTAGTTTCGCCTCGTTGGAATGAGCAGTTCTTC	CASSLVSPRWNEQFF
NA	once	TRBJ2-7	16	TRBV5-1	TGCGCCAGCAGCCGAGGAGGGGGACGGGCCACCTACGAGCAGTACTTC	CASSRGGGRATYEQYF
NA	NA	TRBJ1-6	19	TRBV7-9	TGTGCCAGCAGCTTAGGGGCGGGGACAACCCGAAGGCCCCATTCACCCCTCCACTTT	CASSLGAGTTRRPHSPLHF
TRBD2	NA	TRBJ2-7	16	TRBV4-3	TGCGCCAGCAGCCAAGATAAGGCTAGCGGGGCCTACGAGCAGTACTTC	CASSQDKASGAYEQYF
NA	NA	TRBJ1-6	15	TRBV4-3	TGCGCCAGCAGCCAAGATTACGGACAGAATTCACCCCTCCACTTT	CASSQDYGQNSPLHF
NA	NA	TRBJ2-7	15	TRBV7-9	TGTGCCAGCAGCTTTGGGGAACAGGCCGCCTACGAGCAGTACTTC	CASSFGEQAAYEQYF